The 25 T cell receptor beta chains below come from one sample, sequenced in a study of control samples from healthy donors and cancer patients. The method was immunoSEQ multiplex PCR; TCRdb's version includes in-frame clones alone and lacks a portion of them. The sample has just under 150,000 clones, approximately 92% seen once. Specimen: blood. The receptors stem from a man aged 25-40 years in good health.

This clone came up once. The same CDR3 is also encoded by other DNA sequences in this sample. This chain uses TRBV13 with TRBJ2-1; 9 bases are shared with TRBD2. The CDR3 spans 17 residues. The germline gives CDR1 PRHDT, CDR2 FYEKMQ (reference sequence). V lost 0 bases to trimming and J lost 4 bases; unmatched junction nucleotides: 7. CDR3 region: CASSLGGGGAAYNEQFF. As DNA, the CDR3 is TGTGCCAGCAGCTTAGGGGGCGGGGGGGCTGCATACAATGAGCAGTTCTTC. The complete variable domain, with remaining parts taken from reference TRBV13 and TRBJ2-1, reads AAGVIQSPRHLIKEKRETATLKCYPIPRHDTVYWYQQGPGQDPQFLISFYEKMQSDKGSIPDRFSAQQFSDYHSELNMSSLELGDSALYFCASSLGGGGAAYNEQFFGPGTRLTVL.

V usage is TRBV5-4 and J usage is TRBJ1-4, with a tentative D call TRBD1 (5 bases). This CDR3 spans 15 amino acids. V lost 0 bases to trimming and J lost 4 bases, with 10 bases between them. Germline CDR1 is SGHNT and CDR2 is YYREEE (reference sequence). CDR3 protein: CASSLGGRINEKLFF. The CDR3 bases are TGTGCCAGCAGCTTGGGGGGACGGATTAATGAAAAACTGTTTTTT.

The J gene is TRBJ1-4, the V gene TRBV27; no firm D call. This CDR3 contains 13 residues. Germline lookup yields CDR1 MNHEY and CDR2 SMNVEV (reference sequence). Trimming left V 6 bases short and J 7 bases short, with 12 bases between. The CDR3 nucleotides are TGTGCCAGCAGGGGAGAGGAAACTGAAAAACTGTTTTTT. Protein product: CASRGEETEKLFF.

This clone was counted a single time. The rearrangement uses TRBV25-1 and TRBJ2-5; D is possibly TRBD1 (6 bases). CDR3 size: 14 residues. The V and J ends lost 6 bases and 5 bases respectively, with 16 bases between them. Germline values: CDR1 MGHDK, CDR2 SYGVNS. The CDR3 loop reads CASSPGTIKETQYF. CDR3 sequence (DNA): TGTGCCAGCAGCCCCGGGACAATTAAGGAGACCCAGTACTTC.

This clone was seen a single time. The CDR3 nucleotides read TGTGCCAGCAGCTTAGGAGCGGGTGGTGGCACAGATACGCAGTATTTT. Amino acid sequence: CASSLGAGGGTDTQYF. This chain joins TRBV11-2 and TRBJ2-3, with D possibly TRBD2 on 6 matching bases. Germline assignment: CDR1 SGHAT and CDR2 FQNNGV. This CDR3 contains 16 residues. The V gene lost 1 base and the J gene lost 1 base, with 12 bases spanning the gap. Looking up the rest from reference TRBV11-2 and TRBJ2-3 gives the full variable domain: EAGVAQSPRYKIIEKRQSVAFWCNPISGHATLYWYQQILGQGPKLLIQFQNNGVVDDSQLPKDRFSAERLKGVDSTLKIQPAKLEDSAVYLCASSLGAGGGTDTQYFGPGTRLTVL.

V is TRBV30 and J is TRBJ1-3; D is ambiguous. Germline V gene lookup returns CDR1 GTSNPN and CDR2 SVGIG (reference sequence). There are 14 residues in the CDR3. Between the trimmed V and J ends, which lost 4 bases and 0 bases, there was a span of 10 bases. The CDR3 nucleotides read TGTGCCTGGAAAAGGATGAGCTCTGGAAACACCATATATTTT. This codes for CAWKRMSSGNTIYF.

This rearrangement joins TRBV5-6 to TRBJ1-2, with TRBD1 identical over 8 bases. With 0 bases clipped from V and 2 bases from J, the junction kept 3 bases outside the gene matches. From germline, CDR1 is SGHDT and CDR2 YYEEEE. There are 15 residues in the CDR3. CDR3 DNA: TGTGCCAGCAGCTTGGCCCAGGGGGCGAACTATGGCTACACCTTC. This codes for CASSLAQGANYGYTF.

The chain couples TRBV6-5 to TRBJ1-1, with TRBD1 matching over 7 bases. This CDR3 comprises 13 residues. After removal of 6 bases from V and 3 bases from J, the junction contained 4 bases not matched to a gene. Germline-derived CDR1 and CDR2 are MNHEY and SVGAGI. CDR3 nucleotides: TGTGCCAGCAGCTTTACAGGGGACACTGAAGCTTTCTTT. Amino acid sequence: CASSFTGDTEAFF.

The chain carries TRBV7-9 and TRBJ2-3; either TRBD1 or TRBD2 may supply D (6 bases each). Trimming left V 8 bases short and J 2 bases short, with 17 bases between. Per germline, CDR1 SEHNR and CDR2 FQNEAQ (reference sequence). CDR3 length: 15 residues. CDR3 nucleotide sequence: TGTGCCAGCTGGCGTGGGGGGCCTTCCACAGATACGCAGTATTTT. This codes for CASWRGGPSTDTQYF.

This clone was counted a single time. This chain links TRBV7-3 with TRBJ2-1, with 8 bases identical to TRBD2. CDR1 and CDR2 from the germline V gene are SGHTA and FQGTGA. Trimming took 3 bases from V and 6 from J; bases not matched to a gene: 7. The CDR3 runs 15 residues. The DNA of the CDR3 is TGTGCCAGCAGCTTTGGCGGGGGGTCAAGCAATGAGCAGTTCTTC. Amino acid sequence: CASSFGGGSSNEQFF.

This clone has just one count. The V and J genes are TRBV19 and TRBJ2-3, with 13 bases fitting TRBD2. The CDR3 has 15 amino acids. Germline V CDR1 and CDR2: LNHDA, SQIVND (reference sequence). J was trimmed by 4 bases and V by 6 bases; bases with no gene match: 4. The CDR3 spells CASSAGLAGSDTQYF. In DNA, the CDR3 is TGTGCCAGTAGCGCGGGACTAGCGGGGTCAGATACGCAGTATTTT.

The CDR3 DNA sequence: TGTGCCAGCAGCTTGAATAGGGACACTGAAGCTTTCTTT. Protein product: CASSLNRDTEAFF. The chain recombines TRBV5-4 with TRBJ1-1; D ambiguous. V shed 1 base and J shed 3 bases, with 7 bases lying between them. From germline, CDR1 is SGHNT and CDR2 YYREEE (reference sequence). The CDR3 runs 13 residues.

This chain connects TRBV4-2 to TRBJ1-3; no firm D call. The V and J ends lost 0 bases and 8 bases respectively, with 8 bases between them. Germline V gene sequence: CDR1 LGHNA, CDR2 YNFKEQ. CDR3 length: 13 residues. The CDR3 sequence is CASSQDLEDTIYF. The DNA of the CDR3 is TGTGCCAGCAGCCAAGATCTAGAGGACACCATATATTTT.

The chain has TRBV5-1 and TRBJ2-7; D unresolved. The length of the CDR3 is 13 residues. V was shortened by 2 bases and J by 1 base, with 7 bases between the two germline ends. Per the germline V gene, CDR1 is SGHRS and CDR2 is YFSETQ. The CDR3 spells CASSLGRSYEQYF. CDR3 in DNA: TGCGCCAGCAGCTTAGGGCGTTCCTACGAGCAGTACTTC.

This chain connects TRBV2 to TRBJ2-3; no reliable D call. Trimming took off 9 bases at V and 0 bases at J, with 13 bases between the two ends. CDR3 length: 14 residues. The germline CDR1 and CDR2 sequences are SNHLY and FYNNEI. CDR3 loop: CASIPLSSTDTQYF. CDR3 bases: TGTGCCAGTATCCCCCTGTCTAGCACAGATACGCAGTATTTT.

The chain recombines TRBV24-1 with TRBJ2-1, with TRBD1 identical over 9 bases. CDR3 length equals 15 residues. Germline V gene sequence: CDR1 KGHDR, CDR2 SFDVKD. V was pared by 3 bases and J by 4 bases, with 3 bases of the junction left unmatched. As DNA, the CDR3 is TGTGCCACCAGTGATCAGACAGGGGGGTACAATGAGCAGTTCTTC. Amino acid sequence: CATSDQTGGYNEQFF.

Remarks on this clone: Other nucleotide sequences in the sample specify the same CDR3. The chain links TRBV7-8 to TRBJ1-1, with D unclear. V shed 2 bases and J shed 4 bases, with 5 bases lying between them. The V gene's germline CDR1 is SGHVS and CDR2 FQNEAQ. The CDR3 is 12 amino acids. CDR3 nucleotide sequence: TGTGCCAGCAGCTTACGGGTCACTGAAGCTTTCTTT. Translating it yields CASSLRVTEAFF.

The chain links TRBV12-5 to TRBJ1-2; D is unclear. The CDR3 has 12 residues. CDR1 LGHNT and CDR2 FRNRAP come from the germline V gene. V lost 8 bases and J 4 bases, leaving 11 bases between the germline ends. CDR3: CASSGGTYGYTF. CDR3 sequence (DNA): TGTGCTAGTTCAGGAGGCACCTATGGCTACACCTTC.

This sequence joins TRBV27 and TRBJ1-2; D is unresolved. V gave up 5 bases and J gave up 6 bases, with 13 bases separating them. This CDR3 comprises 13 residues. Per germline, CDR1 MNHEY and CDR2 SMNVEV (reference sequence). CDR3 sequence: CASSINPINGYTF. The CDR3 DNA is TGTGCCAGCAGTATTAACCCCATAAATGGCTACACCTTC.

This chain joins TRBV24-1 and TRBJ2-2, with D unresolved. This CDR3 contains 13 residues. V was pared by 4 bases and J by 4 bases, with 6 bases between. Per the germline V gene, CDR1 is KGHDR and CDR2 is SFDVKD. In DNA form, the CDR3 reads TGTGCCACCAGTGAGGGATTCACCGGGGAGCTGTTTTTT. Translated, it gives CATSEGFTGELFF.

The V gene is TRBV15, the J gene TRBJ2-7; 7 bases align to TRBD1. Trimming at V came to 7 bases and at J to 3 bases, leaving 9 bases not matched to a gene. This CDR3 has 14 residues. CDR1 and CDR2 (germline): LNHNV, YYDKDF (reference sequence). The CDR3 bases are TGTGCCACCACCACCGGGACAGCGATCTACGAGCAGTACTTC. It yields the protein CATTTGTAIYEQYF. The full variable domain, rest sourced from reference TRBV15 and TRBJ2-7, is DAMVIQNPRYQVTQFGKPVTLSCSQTLNHNVMYWYQQKSSQAPKLLFHYYDKDFNNEADTPDNFQSRRPNTSFCFLDIRSPGLGDTAMYLCATTTGTAIYEQYFGPGTRLTVT.

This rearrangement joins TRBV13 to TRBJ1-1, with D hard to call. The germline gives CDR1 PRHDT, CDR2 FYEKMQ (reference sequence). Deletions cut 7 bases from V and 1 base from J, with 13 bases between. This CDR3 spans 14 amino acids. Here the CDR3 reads CASTRRAPNTEAFF. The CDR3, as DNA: TGTGCCAGCACCCGTAGGGCGCCGAACACTGAAGCTTTCTTT.

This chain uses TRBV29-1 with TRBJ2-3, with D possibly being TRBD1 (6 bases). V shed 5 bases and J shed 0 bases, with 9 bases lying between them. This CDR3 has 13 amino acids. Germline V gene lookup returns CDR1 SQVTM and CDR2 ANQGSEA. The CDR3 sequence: CSVLRGSTDTQYF. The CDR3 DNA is TGCAGCGTTCTCAGGGGAAGCACAGATACGCAGTATTTT.

The CDR3 loop is CASSKALGRTHYGYTF. The DNA for the CDR3 is TGTGCCAGCAGCAAAGCTCTGGGTCGAACGCATTATGGCTACACCTTC. This rearrangement joins TRBV21-1 to TRBJ1-2. TRBV21-1 is assigned pseudogene status. The CDR3 loop spans 16 amino acids.

CDR3 region: CASRGEVWEQYF. The CDR3 DNA follows: TGTGCCAGCAGGGGGGAAGTTTGGGAGCAGTACTTC. The chain carries TRBV7-9 and TRBJ2-7; D could derive from TRBD1 or TRBD2 (5 bases each). The V end was cut by 6 bases, the J end by 7 bases, with 13 bases between. The CDR3 consists of 12 residues. Germline V CDR1 and CDR2: SEHNR, FQNEAQ (reference sequence).